The TCR beta chain under discussion was sequenced for a study of blood T cell repertoires in COVID-19. Using immunoSEQ multiplex PCR, the repertoire was profiled, and TCRdb retains in-frame clones only, with some absent. Of hundreds of thousands of clones listed, over 85% are singletons. CDR3 length: 15 residues. Per germline, CDR1 KGHSH and CDR2 LQKENI. V shed 1 base and J 5 bases; nucleotides not matched to a gene: 5. The rearrangement links TRBV18 to TRBJ1-2, with TRBD1 identical over 9 bases. The TCR sequence derives from a woman aged 25 to 39 with COVID-19, enrolled during active disease. Sample: peripheral blood. The CDR3 sequence: CASSPLDRGLYGYTF. As DNA, the CDR3 is TGTGCCAGCTCACCACTTGACAGGGGGTTGTATGGCTACACCTTC.